Detailed here is one TCR beta chain. What it recognizes is unknown. The table came from immunoSEQ multiplex PCR; TCRdb's copy has only in-frame clones and leaves some out. The repertoire holds about 130,000 clones, with 89% as singletons. This sample was included in a study of T cell responses to AZD1222 COVID-19 vaccine. Study conclusions and caveats: Nearly half of unique spike-specific TCRs reportedly avoided B.1.351 and B.1.1.7 mutated regions. Baseline seropositives among AZD1222 recipients totaled only 5 or 6. CD4 TCRs associated with vaccination spanned spike, dominating at 160-218 and 743-854. Samples come after the peak T cell response, not at day 14.

Germline-derived CDR1 and CDR2 are SEHNR and FQNEAQ (reference sequence). J gave up 3 bases and V 5 bases, and 6 bases lay outside the gene matches. This CDR3 has 15 amino acids. This specimen consisted of peripheral blood, obtained 28 days after the second AZD1222 dose. This sequence originates from an adult who received the AZD1222 COVID-19 vaccine. The V gene is TRBV7-9, the J gene TRBJ2-1, with TRBD1 matching 8 bases. CDR3: CASSPGTGGYNEQFF. CDR3 DNA: TGTGCCAGCAGCCCTGGAACAGGGGGCTACAATGAGCAGTTCTTC.